This T cell receptor (beta chain) was observed in a study of PD-1 blockade in mismatch repair-deficient tumors. Germline values: CDR1 MNHEY, CDR2 SMNVEV (reference sequence). V trimming: 0 bases; J trimming: 0 bases; junction bases outside the gene matches: 0. CDR3 size: 16 residues. Clones were sequenced by immunoSEQ multiplex PCR, and TCRdb holds only the in-frame ones, with some missing. The sample holds several thousand clones, approximately 88% seen once. As for this clone: What it binds is not known.

Time point here: approximately ten-day in vitro stimulation with candidate neoantigen peptide 7. The chain joins TRBV27 to TRBJ2-3; the match to TRBD2 covers 10 bases. This sample comprised cells cultured in vitro, obtained from a patient treated with pembrolizumab. The sequence derives from an adult with mismatch repair-deficient cancer. CDR3 DNA sequence: TGTGCCAGCAGTTTATCGACTAGCGGGAGCACAGATACGCAGTATTTT. It codes for CASSLSTSGSTDTQYF.